This TCR beta chain was found in a study of post-analysis software for immune sequencing data. As for the study in general: Patients had relapsing-remitting, secondary progressive or progressive-relapsing multiple sclerosis; some lacked subtype. Study-wide results and caveats: Included in a set of roughly five TRBV segments more frequent in patients than controls were TRBV5-6, TRBV5-1 and TRBV20-1. Normalized Chao1 diversity was significantly reduced in patients versus controls. Those samples that were prepared in the same batch co-clustered strongly by F measure.

Unmatched junction bases numbered 5, after V lost 0 bases and J lost 7 bases. Germline assignment: CDR1 SGHTA and CDR2 FQGNSA. The CDR3 is 15 residues long. cDNA libraries for TCR beta contained unique molecular identifiers. Input amounts of 1 to 10 million T cells were used. These gave 500,000 or so cDNA molecules, so each molecule approximated one T cell. TCRdb re-derived calls from the PCR reads in MiXCR, one entry per CDR3 protein. The sample contains roughly 870,000 distinct CDR3 sequences, roughly 50% of which appear only once. To note about this clonotype: Its antigen is not identified.

This TCR was recovered from a girl between 5 and 17 years old with multiple sclerosis. Sequencing was performed on blood. V and J are TRBV7-2 and TRBJ2-1; TRBD2 matches at 8 bases. In DNA form, the CDR3 reads TGTGCCAGCAGCTTAGCAGGGACTAGAGTGAATGAGCAGTTCTTC. This translates into CASSLAGTRVNEQFF.